This record covers a single TCR beta chain. The antigen is not known. TCRdb reprocessed the reads with MiXCR, giving one entry per CDR3 protein. The sample lists 630,000 or so distinct CDR3 sequences; roughly 26% were seen once. This sample is part of a study of T cell repertoires in cytomegalovirus infection. Background on the study: Indications of both CMV infection and matching HLA type were provided by public TCR beta signatures. Regarding the study as a whole: HLA-C-restricted CMV clonotypes gave the most frequent clonotype in two of eight donors. There were carriers of CMV plus the relevant HLA, and cumulative public TCR beta family frequency identified them.

The V gene end was trimmed by 8 bases and the J gene end by 2 bases; junction bases not matched to a gene: 15. The CDR3 has 16 amino acids. V and J are TRBV5-3 and TRBJ1-2, with 7 bases identical to TRBD1. TRBV5-3 is labeled an ORF, and its function is uncertain. The source material was CD8+ T cells from PBMCs. The sequence was collected from a human donor in good health (CMV status not recorded). Some clones in this sample may be carry-over from other donors' samples. This chain's CDR3 is CASSDRTGQENYGYTF. The CDR3 region has the DNA TGTGCCAGCAGCGACAGGACAGGACAAGAGAACTATGGCTACACCTTC.